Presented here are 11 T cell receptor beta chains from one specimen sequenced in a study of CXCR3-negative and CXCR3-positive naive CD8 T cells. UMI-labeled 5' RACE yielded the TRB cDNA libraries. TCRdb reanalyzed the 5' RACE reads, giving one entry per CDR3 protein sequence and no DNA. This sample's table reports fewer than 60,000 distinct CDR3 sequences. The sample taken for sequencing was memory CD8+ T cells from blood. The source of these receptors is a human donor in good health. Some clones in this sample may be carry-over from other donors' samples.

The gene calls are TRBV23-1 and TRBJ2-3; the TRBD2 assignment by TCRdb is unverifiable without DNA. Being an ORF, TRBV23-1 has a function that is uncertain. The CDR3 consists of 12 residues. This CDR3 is CASSQLVDTQYF.

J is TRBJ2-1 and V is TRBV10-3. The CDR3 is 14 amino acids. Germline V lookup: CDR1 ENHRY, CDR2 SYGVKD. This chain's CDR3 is CAIRDWPSYNEQFF.

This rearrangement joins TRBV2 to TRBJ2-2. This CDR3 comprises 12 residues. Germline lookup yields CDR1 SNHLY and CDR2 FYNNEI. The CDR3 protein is CASSDLTGELFF.

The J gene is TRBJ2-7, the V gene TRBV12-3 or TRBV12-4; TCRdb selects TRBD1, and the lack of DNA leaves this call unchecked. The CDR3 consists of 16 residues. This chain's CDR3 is CASSLGRTGPPAEQYF.

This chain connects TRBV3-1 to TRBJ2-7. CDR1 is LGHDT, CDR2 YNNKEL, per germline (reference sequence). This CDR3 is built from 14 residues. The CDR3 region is CASSRGRHSYEQYF.

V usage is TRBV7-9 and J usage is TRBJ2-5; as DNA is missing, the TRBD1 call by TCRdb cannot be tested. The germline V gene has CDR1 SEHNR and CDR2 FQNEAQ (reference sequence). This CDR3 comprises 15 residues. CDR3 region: CASSVGTGAQETQYF.

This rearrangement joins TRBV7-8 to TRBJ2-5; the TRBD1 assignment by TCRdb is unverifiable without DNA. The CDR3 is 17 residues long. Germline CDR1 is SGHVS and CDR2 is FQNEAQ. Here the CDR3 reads CASSLIAGDRGQETQYF.

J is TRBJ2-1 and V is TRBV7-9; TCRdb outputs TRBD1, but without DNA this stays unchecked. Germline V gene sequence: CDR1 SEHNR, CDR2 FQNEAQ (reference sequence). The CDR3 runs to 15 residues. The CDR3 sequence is CASSPPGSSYNEQFF.

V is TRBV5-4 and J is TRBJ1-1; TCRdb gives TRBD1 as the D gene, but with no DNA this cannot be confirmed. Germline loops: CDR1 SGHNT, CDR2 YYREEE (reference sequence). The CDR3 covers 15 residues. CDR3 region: CASSRTGWENTEAFF.

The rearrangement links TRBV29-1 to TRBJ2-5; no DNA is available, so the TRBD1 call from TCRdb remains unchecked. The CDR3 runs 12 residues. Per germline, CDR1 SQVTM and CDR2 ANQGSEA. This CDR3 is CSAPVWQETQYF. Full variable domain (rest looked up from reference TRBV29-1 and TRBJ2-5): SAVISQKPSRDICQRGTSLTIQCQVDSQVTMMFWYRQQPGQSLTLIATANQGSEATYESGFVIDKFPISRPNLTFSTLTVSNMSPEDSSIYLCSAPVWQETQYFGPGTRLLVL.

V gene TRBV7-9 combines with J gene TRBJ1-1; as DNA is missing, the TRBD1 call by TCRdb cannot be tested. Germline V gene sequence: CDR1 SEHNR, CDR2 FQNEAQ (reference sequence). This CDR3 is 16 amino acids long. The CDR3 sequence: CASSPQTGKMNTEAFF.